The T cell receptor (beta chain) under discussion was sequenced for a study of shared clonotypes between healthy human individuals. Once extracted for a subset, genomic DNA was divided evenly among several immunoSEQ plates. Generated by immunoSEQ multiplex PCR, the TCRdb table keeps only in-frame clones and is missing some. The sample lists roughly 2.1 million clones, 93% occurring once. The V end was cut by 9 bases, the J end by 3 bases, with 17 bases between. CDR3 length: 14 residues. Germline CDR1 and CDR2: ENHRY and SYGVKD. Only CD45RO-negative cells positively selected for CCR7 counted as naive CD8 cells, so terminally differentiated effector memory CD45RA+ cells were excluded. Every donor, a Caucasian adult, lived in Nashville, Tennessee.

The J gene is TRBJ1-1, the V gene TRBV10-3; maybe TRBD1 (6 bases). This clonotype was obtained from a man aged 18 to 35 in good health. Some clones in this sample may be carry-over from other donors' samples. Sequences were obtained from naive CD8+ T cells from PBMCs. CDR3 in DNA: TGTGCCATGTGGGGGGGACACCCAGACACTGAAGCTTTCTTT. Protein sequence: CAMWGGHPDTEAFF.